This T cell receptor (beta chain) was recorded in a study of T cell repertoires in cytomegalovirus infection (dated by TCRdb to about 2019). Looking at the study overall: Donor HLA type was relevant to the analysis, because carriage of CMV infection together with the matching HLA type was indicated by public TCR beta signatures.

Looking up the germline V gene yields CDR1 SGHTA and CDR2 FQGNSA. Counted from cysteine to phenylalanine, this CDR3 has 14 amino acids. The CDR3 DNA has 42 bases and is translated from base 1. Trimmed from V: 1 base; trimmed from J: 5 bases; junction bases lacking a gene match: 3. Sequencing relied on an Illumina HiSeq 1500. TCRdb trimmed public reads at Q25 via fastp, called clones via MiXCR and kept in-frame beta chains. Each entry is one CDR3 protein sequence, shown with its most common DNA and genes. For this sample there are some 350,000 distinct CDR3 sequences; around a sixth appear just once. The ten biggest clones cover 8.7% of the sample. Broad study findings and their caveats: In both this cohort and an independent approximately 350-donor cohort, the cumulative frequency of public TCR beta family members distinguished carriers of CMV infection plus the relevant HLA type. The ex vivo response was dominated by HLA-C-restricted CMV-specific TCR beta clonotypes, which also provided the single most frequent clonotype in two of eight donors.

The table lists this clonotype with a few counts. Its antigen remains undetermined. No quality values exist for individual bases; no much larger clone is one base distant. The receptor was isolated from a human donor in good health (CMV status not recorded). Some clones in this sample may be carry-over from other donors' samples. Specimen: PBMCs. The chain uses TRBV7-2 and TRBJ1-1; 8 junctional bases match TRBD1. The bases read TGTGCCAGCAGCTTAGTACACAGGGGGACTGAAGCTTTCTTT. The translation is CASSLVHRGTEAFF.